A single sample is the source of the 2 T cell receptor beta chains below, sequenced in a study of blood T cell repertoires in COVID-19. Here immunoSEQ multiplex PCR was the method, and the copy in TCRdb shows in-frame clones only, minus some. The sample lists some 310,000 clones, around 90% occurring once. The sample taken for sequencing was peripheral blood. All receptors derive from a woman aged 40 to 55 with COVID-19, enrolled during active disease.

This chain joins TRBV12-3 or TRBV12-4 and TRBJ2-3; a weak D match, TRBD1 (6 bases). V was pared by 7 bases and J by 7 bases, with 15 bases between. The CDR3 is made up of 13 amino acids. CDR3 loop: CASTSVQGNTQYF. CDR3 nucleotides: TGTGCCAGCACCTCCGTTCAGGGGAATACGCAGTATTTT.

The chain links TRBV11-2 to TRBJ2-1; 7 bases match TRBD1. Germline V gene sequence: CDR1 SGHAT, CDR2 FQNNGV. V shed 6 bases and J 3 bases; nucleotides not matched to a gene: 8. There are 15 residues in the CDR3. CDR3 amino acids: CASSSGQAGYNEQFF. The CDR3 region has the DNA TGTGCCAGCAGTTCCGGACAGGCCGGCTACAATGAGCAGTTCTTC.